This T cell receptor (beta chain) derives from a study of T-cell memory formation after mild COVID-19. The germline V gene has CDR1 KGHDR and CDR2 SFDVKD. J lost 0 bases, V lost 4 bases, and 9 bases had no gene match. CDR3 length: 18 residues. General observations from the study: Clones from the second wave (peaking day 37) had unconfirmed SARS-CoV-2 specificity. Mainly in CM and EM were contracting CD4+ clones; CD8+ were in EMRA. Prior to infection, memory already included some responding clones, suggesting cross-reactive memory joined.

With regard to this clonotype: What it recognizes is unknown.

From 5'RACE with constant-segment primers came TCR alpha and TCR beta cDNA libraries that carried sample barcodes and UMIs. TCRdb re-analysed the 5' RACE reads in MiXCR, keeping a single row per CDR3 protein. The sample holds around 33,000 distinct CDR3 sequences, under 25% seen once. The clonotype originates from an adult who had mild COVID-19 (a few samples of this study predate the infection). Cell type and time point are not known. V and J are TRBV24-1 and TRBJ1-1, with 11 bases lining up with TRBD1. The sequencing sample was made of PBMCs or a T cell subset sorted from them (not recorded which). CDR3 amino acids: CATSDPWDRGRLNTEAFF. The DNA for the CDR3 is TGTGCCACCAGTGACCCCTGGGACAGGGGGAGGCTGAACACTGAAGCTTTCTTT.